The 17 T cell receptor beta chains in this list originate from one sample, sequenced in a study of cytotoxic CD8 clonotypes in ibrutinib-treated CLL. Profiled with immunoSEQ multiplex PCR; TCRdb holds only in-frame clones, not every one. The sample carries about 160,000 clones, approximately 91% recorded once. The sequencing here drew on PBMCs, taken at disease progression, from a patient treated with ibrutinib. Every receptor here comes from a human donor with chronic lymphocytic leukemia.

The rearrangement uses TRBV10-3 and TRBJ2-5, with 11 bases matching TRBD1. Germline lookup yields CDR1 ENHRY and CDR2 SYGVKD. This CDR3 is built from 15 residues. J gave up 6 bases and V 6 bases, and 9 bases lay outside the gene matches. This CDR3 reads CAIRRTGGDYQTQYF. The CDR3 DNA sequence: TGTGCCATCAGGAGGACAGGGGGCGACTACCAGACCCAGTACTTC.

This sequence joins TRBV19 and TRBJ2-1; D unresolved. Trimming took off 8 bases at V and 3 bases at J, with 11 bases between the two ends. The CDR3 totals 13 residues. Germline V gives CDR1 LNHDA, CDR2 SQIVND (reference sequence). The CDR3 spells CASGRKIYNEQFF. The DNA for the CDR3 is TGTGCCAGTGGTAGGAAGATCTACAATGAGCAGTTCTTC.

This clone was observed a single time. The rearrangement joins TRBV10-3 to TRBJ2-7; D possibly corresponds to TRBD2 (5 bases). V was pared by 2 bases and J by 9 bases, with 14 bases between. The CDR3 runs 13 residues. Germline-derived CDR1 and CDR2 are ENHRY and SYGVKD. The CDR3: CAISEGVALGQYF. CDR3 nucleotide sequence: TGTGCCATCAGTGAGGGCGTAGCACTAGGGCAGTACTTC.

V is TRBV9 and J is TRBJ2-2; 14 nucleotides line up with TRBD2. The CDR3 is made up of 17 amino acids. Germline CDR1 SGDLS, CDR2 YYNGEE. The ends lost 3 bases at V and 4 bases at J; junction bases unmatched: 5. CDR3 amino acids: CASSGLAGGPRTGELFF. CDR3 DNA sequence: TGTGCCAGCAGCGGACTAGCGGGAGGGCCGCGCACCGGGGAGCTGTTTTTT.

This rearrangement joins TRBV2 to TRBJ1-1; TRBD1 is a possible D gene (6 bases). Germline loops: CDR1 SNHLY, CDR2 FYNNEI. V gave up 8 bases and J gave up 6 bases, with 28 bases separating them. This CDR3 is built from 17 residues. DNA for the CDR3: TGTGCCAGCCGTCAACCCCTGGGGGGCAAGGCCCGACCTGAAGCTTTCTTT. Its translation: CASRQPLGGKARPEAFF.

The genes are TRBV9 and TRBJ2-6; D is undetermined. Germline CDR1 and CDR2: SGDLS and YYNGEE. The CDR3 contains 11 residues. Between the trimmed V and J ends, which lost 3 bases and 13 bases, there was a span of 8 bases. CDR3 protein: CASSATGVLTF. The DNA of the CDR3 is TGTGCCAGCAGCGCAACTGGGGTCCTGACTTTC. The full variable domain, in which reference TRBV9 and TRBJ2-6 provide the parts outside the CDR3, is DSGVTQTPKHLITATGQRVTLRCSPRSGDLSVYWYQQSLDQGLQFLIQYYNGEERAKGNILERFSAQQFPDLHSELNLSSLELGDSALYFCASSATGVLTFGAGSRLTVL.

The CDR3 reads CASSYGSTEAFF. For the CDR3, the DNA is TGTGCCAGCAGCTACGGCAGCACTGAAGCTTTCTTT. This chain links TRBV7-3 with TRBJ1-1, with D unclear. The V gene's germline CDR1 is SGHTA and CDR2 FQGTGA. Between the trimmed V and J ends, which lost 4 bases and 4 bases, there was a span of 7 bases. The CDR3 spans 12 residues. Using reference TRBV7-3 and TRBJ1-1 for the parts outside the CDR3, the full variable domain is GAGVSQTPSNKVTEKGKYVELRCDPISGHTALYWYRQSLGQGPEFLIYFQGTGAADDSGLPNDRFFAVRPEGSVSTLKIQRTERGDSAVYLCASSYGSTEAFFGQGTRLTVV.

The V and J genes are TRBV7-9 and TRBJ2-7; D uncertain. The CDR3 runs to 12 residues. Germline CDR1 reads SEHNR; CDR2 reads FQNEAQ (reference sequence). Trimming pared 5 bases from V and 0 bases from J, leaving 5 bases between. Written as DNA, the CDR3 is TGTGCCAGCAGCGCCCACTCCTACGAGCAGTACTTC. Protein sequence: CASSAHSYEQYF.

This chain uses TRBV6-5 with TRBJ2-2; 10 nucleotides align to TRBD1. Germline CDR1 reads MNHEY; CDR2 reads SVGAGI. V was pared by 4 bases and J by 1 base, with 0 bases of the junction left unmatched. The CDR3 is 15 amino acids. The CDR3 here is CASSWTGGNTGELFF. Here the CDR3 DNA reads TGTGCCAGCAGTTGGACAGGGGGGAACACCGGGGAGCTGTTTTTT.

The chain combines TRBV25-1 with TRBJ2-5; 10 bases fit TRBD1. J lost 5 bases, V lost 1 base, and 4 bases had no gene match. The CDR3 spans 15 residues. Germline CDR1 and CDR2: MGHDK and SYGVNS. CDR3 amino acids: CASSEFETGGETQYF. As DNA, the CDR3 is TGTGCCAGCAGTGAATTCGAGACAGGGGGCGAGACCCAGTACTTC.

The gene calls are TRBV6-1 and TRBJ1-1; D is perhaps TRBD1 (6 bases). CDR1 and CDR2 (germline): MNHNS, SASEGT. Deletions cut 0 bases from V and 3 bases from J, with 8 bases between. The CDR3 runs to 14 residues. CDR3 DNA: TGTGCCAGCAGTGAAGCGGGGACACACACTGAAGCTTTCTTT. Amino acid sequence: CASSEAGTHTEAFF.

The chain links TRBV5-6 to TRBJ1-4; D gene unclear. Trimming took 4 bases from V and 4 from J, leaving 11 bases between them. The CDR3 runs 14 residues. Germline CDR1 is SGHDT and CDR2 is YYEEEE. CDR3 nucleotide sequence: TGTGCCAGCAGCCCCGTTTGGGATAATGAAAAACTGTTTTTT. It yields the protein CASSPVWDNEKLFF.

This chain connects TRBV6-5 to TRBJ1-1; 9 nucleotides match TRBD1. The CDR3 has 12 residues. V gave up 5 bases and J gave up 11 bases; unmatched junction bases: 6. CDR1 is MNHEY and CDR2 is SVGAGI in the germline V gene. The DNA of the CDR3 is TGTGCCAGCAGTCCCGGACAGGGGAATGCTTTCTTT. Encoded protein: CASSPGQGNAFF.

The chain links TRBV5-1 to TRBJ2-5; D is uncertain. Germline CDR1 and CDR2: SGHRS and YFSETQ. Trimming removed 0 bases from V and 7 bases from J, with 16 bases in between. The length of the CDR3 is 15 residues. The CDR3, as DNA: TGCGCCAGCAGCTTGGCACCGGGTTCCCTGGGGACCCAGTACTTC. Protein product: CASSLAPGSLGTQYF. Looking up the rest from reference TRBV5-1 and TRBJ2-5 gives the full variable domain: KAGVTQTPRYLIKTRGQQVTLSCSPISGHRSVSWYQQTPGQGLQFLFEYFSETQRNKGNFPGRFSGRQFSNSRSEMNVSTLELGDSALYLCASSLAPGSLGTQYFGPGTRLLVL.

The rearrangement uses TRBV5-4 and TRBJ2-7; D unresolved. The ends were cut back, 4 bases at V and 6 bases at J, with 8 bases in the middle. This CDR3 spans 11 amino acids. Germline lookup yields CDR1 SGHNT and CDR2 YYREEE (reference sequence). The CDR3 coding sequence is TGTGCCAGCAGCACGGAGTCCGAGCAGTACTTC. It codes for CASSTESEQYF. The variable domain in full, with the rest retrieved from reference TRBV5-4 and TRBJ2-7, is ETGVTQSPTHLIKTRGQQVTLRCSSQSGHNTVSWYQQALGQGPQFIFQYYREEENGRGNFPPRFSGLQFPNYSSELNVNALELDDSALYLCASSTESEQYFGPGTRLTVT.

V and J are TRBV2 and TRBJ2-5; D unclear. The CDR3 has 13 residues. Germline V gives CDR1 SNHLY, CDR2 FYNNEI. Trimming left V 7 bases short and J 5 bases short, with 14 bases between. This CDR3 is CASTRESEETQYF. In DNA, the CDR3 is TGTGCCAGCACCAGAGAAAGTGAGGAGACCCAGTACTTC.

V usage is TRBV19 and J usage is TRBJ1-5; a possible D gene is TRBD1 (5 bases). CDR1 and CDR2 from the germline V gene are LNHDA and SQIVND (reference sequence). This CDR3 is built from 14 residues. V was pared by 3 bases and J by 6 bases, with 12 bases between. The CDR3 loop reads CASSITGQGQPQHF. The CDR3 bases are TGTGCCAGTAGTATTACAGGTCAGGGTCAGCCCCAGCATTTT.